This T cell receptor (beta chain) emerged from a study of cytomegalovirus exposure and HLA in healthy donors. This CDR3 contains 15 residues. The germline V gene encodes CDR1 ENHRY and CDR2 SYGVKD. The V and J ends lost 4 bases and 4 bases, in that order; junction bases with no gene match: 7. A multiplex PCR was run with 60 Vbeta primers and 13 Jbeta primers. Libraries were prepared by immunoSEQ multiplex PCR; TCRdb keeps only in-frame clonotypes and omits some of them. The sample holds around 33,000 clones. The specimen sequenced was PBMCs. The chain has TRBV10-3 and TRBJ1-2; 9 nucleotides agree with TRBD1. The TCR originated in a middle-aged man in good health and CMV-seronegative. CDR3: CAISGDRGKSYGYTF. The CDR3 DNA is TGTGCCATCAGTGGAGACAGGGGGAAGAGCTATGGCTACACCTTC.